This T cell receptor (beta chain) was profiled in a study of blood T cell repertoires in COVID-19 (dated by TCRdb to between 2020 and 2021). Context from the whole study: Collaborator samples came from the United States, Italy and Spain and covered acute and convalescent phases of COVID-19. Nearly every sample came with metadata listing a de-identified subject ID, COVID-19 status, age in years and sex. The prospective study material was composed of cDNA or gDNA derived from T cells, B-cell-depleted T cells, or PBMCs. HLA class I and class II types, where available, came from metadata supplied by the sample provider rather than from assay-based typing. Samples were obtained from the ongoing ImmuneRACE study (first 160 participants) and from some 1,200 subjects provided by 6 global collaborators. Deeply sampled blood TCRbeta repertoires from subjects exposed to, actively infected with, or recovered from COVID-19 were included in the dataset. The repertoires were made available in a free public database intended to serve as a resource for research on the immune response to SARS-CoV-2. Broad study findings and their caveats: Clinical and demographic metadata were provided uncurated, with the amount varying by source and participant.

TCRbeta CDR3 regions were amplified from genomic DNA using the immunoSEQ Assay, a bias-controlled multiplex PCR. In the paper's pipeline: The number of nucleated cells in each sample was estimated from the amplification of reference gene primers within the assay. To quantify the absolute abundance of each unique TCRbeta CDR3 rearrangement, sequence reads were collapsed and filtered. Productive Simpson clonality was computed per sample as the square root of Simpson's diversity index over productive rearrangements. This is the immuneACCESS table as TCRdb keeps it, with only in-frame sequences that have V and J called. A part of the clones is gone; compared with another copy, unresolved V genes explain less than half, and the rest is unexplained. The V and J calls and clone size come from that table; D and trimming were worked out from the DNA. This sample gives roughly 190,000 clones in total; approximately 80% of them show up just once. The ten largest clones add up to 14% of the sample.

For this chain, trimming is 3 bases at the V end and 1 base at the J end, and the number of junction bases without a gene match is 9. The CDR3 runs 17 residues from the cysteine to the phenylalanine. Only CDR3 DNA is held: 51 bases, read in frame from base 1. CDR1 and CDR2, looked up from the germline V gene (reference sequence), are SEHNR and FQNEAQ. At one collaborating source in Seattle, patients were enrolled during active infection and were followed longitudinally through the course of disease. Collaborating institutions collected whole blood in K2EDTA tubes following their own protocols. For TCRbeta analysis, collaborators shipped samples as frozen whole blood, isolated PBMCs, or DNA extracted from either of those sample types. On this clone: The antigen it recognizes is unknown. No base-level quality is on record; no much larger clone is a single base apart.

This receptor was obtained from a woman in her 70s with COVID-19, enrolled during active disease. The material sequenced was peripheral blood. Rearrangement joined TRBV7-9 to TRBJ2-3; TRBD1 fits 8 bases in the junction. The CDR3 amino acid sequence is: CASSFRTGISGTDTQYF. In nucleotide form, the sequence is TGTGCCAGCAGCTTTAGGACAGGGATTTCGGGCACAGATACGCAGTATTTT.